This T cell receptor (beta chain) was observed in a study of cytomegalovirus exposure and HLA in healthy donors. Concerning this clone itself: Its target is not known.

Whole-study results and caveats: When analyzed later, the rates of TCR association showed variation by HLA locus, with DRB1 the most and HLA-C the fewest.

The PCR had 60 Vbeta and 13 Jbeta primers. The data were produced by immunoSEQ multiplex PCR, yet TCRdb's version contains in-frame clones alone and is incomplete. Of 110,000 to 150,000 clones listed, 75% to 80% are singletons. Germline assignment: CDR1 MNHEY and CDR2 SVGAGI. The V gene lost 0 bases and the J gene lost 8 bases, with 13 bases spanning the gap. The CDR3 runs to 15 residues. V gene TRBV6-5 combines with J gene TRBJ2-2, with D perhaps TRBD1 (5 bases). The source is a woman aged 45-60 years in good health and CMV-seronegative. Sequenced input: PBMCs. The CDR3 DNA is TGTGCCAGCAGTTACTCATCAGGGCAGCGAGGGGAGCTGTTTTTT. Translating gives CASSYSSGQRGELFF.